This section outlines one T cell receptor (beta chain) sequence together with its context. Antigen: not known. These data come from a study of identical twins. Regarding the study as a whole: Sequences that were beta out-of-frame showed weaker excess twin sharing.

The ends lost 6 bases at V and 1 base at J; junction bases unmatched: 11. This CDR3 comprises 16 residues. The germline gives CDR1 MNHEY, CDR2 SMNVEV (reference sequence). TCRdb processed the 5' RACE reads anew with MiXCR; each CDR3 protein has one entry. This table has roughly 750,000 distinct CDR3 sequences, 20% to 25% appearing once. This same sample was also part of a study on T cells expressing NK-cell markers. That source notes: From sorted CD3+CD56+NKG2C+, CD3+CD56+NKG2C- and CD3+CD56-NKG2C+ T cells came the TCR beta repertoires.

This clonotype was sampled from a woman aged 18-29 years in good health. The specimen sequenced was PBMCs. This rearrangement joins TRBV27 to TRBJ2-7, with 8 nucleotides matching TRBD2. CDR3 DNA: TGTGCCAGCAGCCGGACCCTAGCGGGCCGATCCTACGAGCAGTACTTC. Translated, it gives CASSRTLAGRSYEQYF.